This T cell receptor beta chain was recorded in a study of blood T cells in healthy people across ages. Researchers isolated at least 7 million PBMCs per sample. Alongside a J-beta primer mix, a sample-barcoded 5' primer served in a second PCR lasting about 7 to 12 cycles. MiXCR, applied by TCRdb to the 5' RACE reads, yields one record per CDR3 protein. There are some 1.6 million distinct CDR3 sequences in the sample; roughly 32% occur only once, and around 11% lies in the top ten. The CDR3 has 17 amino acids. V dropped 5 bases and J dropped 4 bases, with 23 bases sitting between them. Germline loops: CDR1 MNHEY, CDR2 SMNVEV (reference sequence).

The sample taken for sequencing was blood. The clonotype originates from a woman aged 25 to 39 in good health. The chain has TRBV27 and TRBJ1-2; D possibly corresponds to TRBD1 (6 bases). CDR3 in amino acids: CASSNVQGPNFCYGYTF. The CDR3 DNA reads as TGTGCCAGCAGTAATGTACAGGGTCCCAATTTCTGCTATGGCTACACCTTC.